These 18 T cell receptor beta chains originate from one sample sequenced in a study of T cells in localized non-small cell lung cancer. This table comes from immunoSEQ multiplex PCR, and its TCRdb copy is limited to in-frame clones, with some not included. The top ten hold about 2.7% of the sample, which has 78,000 or so clones, about 83% seen once. The specimen comprised peripheral blood, sampled before any cancer treatment. The receptor source for this set is a man between 40 and 69 years old with stage I lung adenocarcinoma.

The V gene is TRBV30, the J gene TRBJ2-3; D is possibly TRBD2 (5 bases). This CDR3 region has 15 residues. The germline V gene encodes CDR1 GTSNPN and CDR2 SVGIG (reference sequence). V dropped 2 bases and J dropped 0 bases, with 12 bases sitting between them. CDR3 loop: CAWSSLGGSTDTQYF. The CDR3 DNA is TGTGCCTGGAGTTCCCTAGGAGGTAGCACAGATACGCAGTATTTT.

CDR3 loop: CASSWVGRGTDTQYF. The CDR3 DNA reads TGCGCCAGCAGCTGGGTCGGCAGAGGTACAGATACGCAGTATTTT. The chain recombines TRBV5-1 with TRBJ2-3; D uncertain. Germline values: CDR1 SGHRS, CDR2 YFSETQ. This CDR3 has 15 amino acids. Trimming stripped 3 bases from V and 3 bases from J, with 14 bases between.

V is TRBV27 and J is TRBJ1-3; D not certain. With 8 bases removed from V and 4 bases from J, the gap between germline ends came to 6 bases. This CDR3 region has 11 residues. Germline CDR1 and CDR2: MNHEY and SMNVEV (reference sequence). CDR3 DNA sequence: TGTGCCAGCCGCGGGGGAAACACCATATATTTT. This encodes CASRGGNTIYF.

This clone was seen a few times. The chain couples TRBV19 to TRBJ2-7; tentative D call: TRBD1 (6 bases). Germline assignment: CDR1 LNHDA and CDR2 SQIVND (reference sequence). V was cut by 3 bases and J by 2 bases, with 14 bases left in between. CDR3 length: 15 residues. In DNA form, the CDR3 reads TGTGCCAGTAGTATTGGTGGGACACGGGCCTACGAGCAGTACTTC. Its translation: CASSIGGTRAYEQYF.

CDR3 coding DNA: TGTGCCAGCAGCTTAGATGCCAGGGTAGGGTTCGAGGACACTGAAGCTTTCTTT. This gives the protein CASSLDARVGFEDTEAFF. J is TRBJ1-1 and V is TRBV11-2; D is perhaps TRBD1 (5 bases). Between the trimmed V and J ends, which lost 0 bases and 3 bases, there was a span of 20 bases. Germline CDR1 is SGHAT and CDR2 is FQNNGV. The CDR3 spans 18 residues.

This chain connects TRBV6-5 to TRBJ2-6, with unresolved D. The CDR3 runs 15 residues. Germline assignment: CDR1 MNHEY and CDR2 SVGAGI. The ends were cut back, 6 bases at V and 0 bases at J, with 9 bases in the middle. In nucleotides, the CDR3 is TGTGCCAGCAGACCGAGTTTCTCTGGGGCCAACGTCCTGACTTTC. Its protein is CASRPSFSGANVLTF.

V gene TRBV7-6 combines with J gene TRBJ1-4; 7 nucleotides line up with TRBD1. Germline V CDR1 and CDR2: SGHVS, FNYEAQ. CDR3 size: 16 residues. The ends lost 4 bases at V and 7 bases at J; junction bases unmatched: 12. The CDR3: CASSSDRRDSVEKLFF. The DNA of the CDR3 is TGTGCCAGCAGCTCGGACAGGAGGGATTCGGTTGAAAAACTGTTTTTT.

The chain is built from TRBV6-5 and TRBJ2-7, with 9 positions matching TRBD1. Per the germline V gene, CDR1 is MNHEY and CDR2 is SVGAGI. The CDR3 consists of 14 residues. Trimming removed 6 bases from V and 6 bases from J; junction bases left unmatched: 9. The CDR3 sequence: CASRTGTGNSEQYF. DNA of the CDR3: TGTGCCAGCAGAACCGGGACAGGGAACAGCGAGCAGTACTTC.

The V and J genes are TRBV18 and TRBJ2-5; unclear D gene. In germline, CDR1 is KGHSH, CDR2 LQKENI. The CDR3 is 13 residues long. Trimming removed 0 bases from V and 4 bases from J, with 6 bases in between. CDR3 nucleotides: TGTGCCAGCTCACCACCAAAGCGAGAGACCCAGTACTTC. Encoded protein: CASSPPKRETQYF.

This clone was seen once. This sequence joins TRBV10-3 and TRBJ2-5; D remains unclear. The closer fit of TRBJ2-7 to the DNA end suggests the J call may be wrong. Per germline, CDR1 ENHRY and CDR2 SYGVKD. This CDR3 has 13 residues. The CDR3 DNA reads as TGTGCCATCAGTGGCCTGGAAGGGAACGAGCAGTACTTC. It is translated as CAISGLEGNEQYF.

This clone was observed a few times. V is TRBV6-1 and J is TRBJ2-4; perhaps TRBD2 as D (6 bases). Germline V gives CDR1 MNHNS, CDR2 SASEGT. CDR3 length equals 13 residues. The V and J ends lost 5 bases and 4 bases respectively, with 9 bases between them. The CDR3: CASSLGLKNIQYF. DNA of the CDR3: TGTGCCAGCAGTTTGGGACTGAAAAACATTCAGTACTTC.

The genes are TRBV10-1 and TRBJ1-3; D gene unclear. Germline V gives CDR1 WNHNN, CDR2 SYGVQD (reference sequence). The CDR3 is 15 residues long. Trimming pared 8 bases from V and 0 bases from J, leaving 14 bases between. CDR3 DNA: TGCGCCAGCGAGGGAGAGGGCCTCTCTGGAAACACCATATATTTT. Translated: CASEGEGLSGNTIYF.

V gene TRBV5-1 combines with J gene TRBJ1-1; 10 nucleotides line up with TRBD1. Germline values: CDR1 SGHRS, CDR2 YFSETQ. CDR3 size: 13 residues. V lost 7 bases and J lost 1; bases outside the gene matches: 1. CDR3 amino acids: CASGQGGNTEAFF. In DNA, the CDR3 is TGCGCCAGCGGACAGGGGGGGAACACTGAAGCTTTCTTT.

The CDR3 is CASSSVTGGYGYTF. Written as DNA, the CDR3 is TGTGCCAGCAGTAGCGTAACAGGGGGCTATGGCTACACCTTC. V and J are TRBV6-1 and TRBJ1-2, with 8 bases lining up with TRBD1. Germline CDR1 and CDR2: MNHNS and SASEGT. Losses at the gene ends were 5 bases for V and 4 bases for J; bases not matched to a gene: 6. This CDR3 has 14 residues.

This chain uses TRBV15 with TRBJ1-5; D remains ambiguous. The CDR3 consists of 14 residues. With 0 bases removed from V and 5 bases from J, the gap between germline ends came to 8 bases. Per germline, CDR1 LNHNV and CDR2 YYDKDF (reference sequence). For the CDR3, the DNA is TGTGCCACCAGCAGAGAGAGCGGAGATCAGCCCCAGCATTTT. Translating gives CATSRESGDQPQHF.

The chain carries TRBV7-3 and TRBJ2-1; a weak D match, TRBD1 (6 bases). CDR3 size: 13 residues. Germline-derived CDR1 and CDR2 are SGHTA and FQGTGA. The V end was cut by 5 bases, the J end by 5 bases, with 10 bases between. CDR3: CASSASGDNEQFF. The CDR3 coding sequence is TGTGCCAGCAGCGCTTCAGGGGACAATGAGCAGTTCTTC.

The chain links TRBV30 to TRBJ1-6; TRBD1 is a possible D gene (5 bases). V was trimmed by 2 bases and J by 8 bases, leaving 10 bases between them. This CDR3 region has 13 residues. CDR1 and CDR2 from the germline V gene are GTSNPN and SVGIG (reference sequence). The CDR3 region has the DNA TGTGCCTGGAGTTTCAGGGCGGATTCACCCCTCCACTTT. Translating it yields CAWSFRADSPLHF.

This clone was found a few times. This chain connects TRBV9 to TRBJ2-7; no definite D call. V lost 4 bases to trimming and J lost 3 bases, with 14 bases between them. Per the germline V gene, CDR1 is SGDLS and CDR2 is YYNGEE. This CDR3 has 14 residues. Written as DNA, the CDR3 is TGTGCCAGCAGCCGGGCCTCCGAGGTCTACGAGCAGTACTTC. Translated, it gives CASSRASEVYEQYF.